This T cell receptor beta chain is drawn from a study of cytomegalovirus exposure and HLA in healthy donors. Data came from immunoSEQ multiplex PCR; TCRdb stores just in-frame clones and leaves some out. The data show 120,000 or so clones, roughly 89% seen once. The V end was cut by 5 bases, the J end by 1 base, with 8 bases between. The CDR3 covers 13 residues. Looked up from germline, CDR1 is SGHTA and CDR2 is FQGTGA. The chain couples TRBV7-3 to TRBJ1-1; D is uncertain. Sequenced sample: PBMCs. This receptor was identified in a woman aged 18-29 years in good health and CMV-seronegative. This chain's CDR3 is CASSRTRNTEAFF. The CDR3 DNA reads as TGTGCCAGCAGCCGTACAAGGAACACTGAAGCTTTCTTT.